This T cell receptor (beta chain) was identified during a study of molecular identifiers for immune sequencing clone quantification. With listed TCR primers and previously described methods, bulk TCR libraries were prepared. TCRdb called the PCR reads again in MiXCR, with one record for every CDR3 protein. The sample gives roughly 100,000 distinct CDR3 sequences, 35% of which show up once; about 9.1% is in the top ten. Trimming removed 5 bases from V and 5 bases from J, with 25 bases in between. Germline CDR1 DFQATT, CDR2 SNEGSKA (reference sequence). The CDR3 runs to 16 residues. The sequencing input was naive CD8+ T cells from blood, with Jurkat cell RNA spiked in. The subset was: FACS-sorted CD8+CD4-CCR7+CD45RA+ naive T cells. This chain connects TRBV20-1 to TRBJ2-7; the D gene could be TRBD1 or TRBD2 (6 bases each). This TCR was sampled from a human donor in good health. Some libraries in this study had Jurkat cell RNA spiked in. The chain's CDR3 is CSAEAAGTLSPDEQYF. In nucleotides, the CDR3 is TGCAGTGCTGAGGCCGCGGGGACATTGTCCCCCGACGAGCAGTACTTC.